This T cell receptor (beta chain) was obtained from a study of blood T cell repertoires in COVID-19. At the level of the study: Material from acute and convalescent COVID-19 was sourced from the United States, Italy and Spain. The analysed material was cDNA or gDNA that came from T cells, B-cell-depleted T cells, or PBMCs.

How the authors handled the data: Reference gene primers were amplified, and this amplification served to estimate nucleated cell counts. Produced via immunoSEQ multiplex PCR; TCRdb's table is partial and in-frame only. That table supplies the V and J calls and clone size; D and trimming were determined from the DNA. The sample carries about 56,000 clones, 82% recorded once. Germline V gene data show CDR1 as LNHDA and CDR2 as SQIVND (reference sequence). Trimming cost V 8 bases and J 6 bases; bases outside gene matches: 14. The CDR3 length is 15 residues. This chain joins TRBV19 and TRBJ1-1; 8 nucleotides match TRBD1. The source of this sequence is a woman of 80 years or more with acute or convalescent COVID-19. The specimen sequenced was peripheral blood. The CDR3 DNA sequence: TGTGCCAGTCGCCACCCGGACAGGGCGTGGGCTGAAGCTTTCTTT. The encoded protein is CASRHPDRAWAEAFF.